This TCR beta chain appears in the sequencing data of a study of T cell responses to AZD1222 COVID-19 vaccine (dated by TCRdb to the early 2020s). In the study overall: TCR sequencing was performed for about 250 trial participants, of whom around 200 were given two doses of AZD1222 and about 25 were given two doses of MenACWY control vaccine. Trial participants were enrolled by age into 18-55, 56-69 and 70-plus year subgroups, with approximately 150, 28 and 58 TCR-sequenced participants respectively. What the authors observed across the whole study: Nearly half of unique spike-specific TCRs reportedly recognized epitopes outside regions mutated in the B.1.351 and B.1.1.7 variants. Because no samples from the day 14 peak response were available, repertoires could be characterized only after the peak T cell response. Conclusions about previously exposed vaccinees are limited, since just a handful of AZD1222 recipients were seropositive for SARS-CoV-2 at baseline. A significant rise in spike-specific TCR breadth and depth was observed after two AZD1222 doses relative to day 0 and relative to MenACWY recipients. Vaccine-associated CD4 TCRs spanned the whole spike protein, with dominant responses in regions 160-218 and 743-854. In the small 56-69-year group, the increase in depth fell short of significance, most likely because of low power. Most participants were white British and females outnumbered males, and the authors suggested that clonal diversity may have been underestimated.

The time point label on this specimen signifies: baseline before first vaccination. The label giving this sample's treatment or condition can be read as: meningococcal conjugate vaccine given as trial control. The vaccinee samples were drawn from two UK trials, COV001 and COV002, one of which was a single-blind randomized controlled phase 2/3 trial testing AZD1222 (ChAdOx1 nCoV-19) in healthy adults. Trial participant PBMC samples were collected at day 0 and day 28 after the second dose for TCRbeta chain sequencing. CDR1 and CDR2 were assigned from the germline V gene (reference sequence) as PRHDT and FYEKMQ. The CDR3 measures 15 amino acids from cysteine to phenylalanine. The CDR3 DNA has 45 bases and is translated from base 1. Trimming leaves V shorter by 5 bases and J shorter by 0 bases, with the junction holding 4 bases beyond the gene matches. Note on this clone: It has no known antigen specificity. No per-base quality is available; no much larger clone lies one base away.

The CDR3 regions of human TCRbeta chains were analyzed by immunosequencing. Under the source paper's analysis protocol: Repertoire TCRs were matched against a reference library of SARS-CoV-2-specific TCRs generated with the MIRA antigen-specificity platform. Breadth meant the fraction of unique TCRs that were SARS-CoV-2-associated, whereas depth meant the fraction of total T cells that were SARS-CoV-2-associated. Using the MIRA data, each spike-specific TCR was mapped to the spike region that the TCR reacts to and placed in a CD4 or CD8 class. Log10-transformed breadth and depth values were compared by one-way ANOVA with Sidak's multiple comparisons tests. TCRdb obtained this table from immuneACCESS and retained in-frame rearrangements with V and J assigned. These tables miss some clones; where compared with another copy, unresolved V genes account for less than half of the shortfall, and the remainder is unexplained. V and J calls plus clone size are reproduced from that table; the DNA served to infer D and trimming. The sample table shows about 100,000 clones, and about 89% are seen once. More than 3.5% of the sample lies in the top ten.

The sequence links TRBV13 to TRBJ2-3; 8 bases in the middle match TRBD2. Material: peripheral blood, obtained on day 0 of MenACWY control vaccination. The clonotype was recovered from an adult in good health. Here is the DNA: TGTGCCAGCAGCCTTAGCGGGGCTAGCACAGATACGCAGTATTTT. Protein translation: CASSLSGASTDTQYF.